This is a list of T cell receptor beta chains from one sample in a study of cytomegalovirus exposure and HLA in healthy donors. TCRdb keeps only in-frame clones here, not all; method: immunoSEQ multiplex PCR. The sample shows about 130,000 clones, just under 85% of them seen only once. Material for sequencing was PBMCs. The receptors come from a boy younger than 10 in good health and CMV-seronegative. Each CDR3 is given with its conserved first and last residue. The D gene is left open where the match is weak.

D	V	CDR3
TRBD1	TRBV5-1	CASSWDRDRGPDGYTF
TRBD1	TRBV6-6	CASSYPGTGAGYTF
NA	TRBV5-1	CASSLDVGLTPGGYTF
TRBD1	TRBV6-5	CASSPGQGWSQPQHF
TRBD2	TRBV15	CATSRGLAGGFGTQYF
NA	TRBV9	CASSVDPSSYNEQFF
NA	TRBV25-1	CASSEYHLATEAFF
NA	TRBV15	CATSRRQGTDTQYF
NA	TRBV5-6	CASSLQGVDSPLHF
NA	TRBV4-1	CASSRWGGGAGDEQYF
NA	TRBV4-2	CASSQVYGRNSNQPQHF
TRBD2	TRBV27	CASSSGLATDTQYF
NA	TRBV4-1	CASSQDAGTATYGYTF